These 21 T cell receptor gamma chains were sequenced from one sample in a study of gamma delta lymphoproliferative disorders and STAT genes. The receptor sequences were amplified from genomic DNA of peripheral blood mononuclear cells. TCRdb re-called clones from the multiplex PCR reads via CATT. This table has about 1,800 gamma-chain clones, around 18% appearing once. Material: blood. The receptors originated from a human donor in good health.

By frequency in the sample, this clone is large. Here the CDR3 reads CATWDGPKGWFKIF. In nucleotides, the CDR3 is TGTGCCACCTGGGATGGGCCGAAAGGTTGGTTCAAGATATTT. V usage is TRGV4 and J usage is TRGJP1. TCRdb supplies no J gene; here it was assigned by aligning the nucleotide sequence to germline. The CDR3 loop spans 14 amino acids. V lost 0 bases, J lost 8 bases, and 6 bases stayed unmatched. Germline V gene lookup returns CDR1 EGSTGY and CDR2 YDSYTSSV.

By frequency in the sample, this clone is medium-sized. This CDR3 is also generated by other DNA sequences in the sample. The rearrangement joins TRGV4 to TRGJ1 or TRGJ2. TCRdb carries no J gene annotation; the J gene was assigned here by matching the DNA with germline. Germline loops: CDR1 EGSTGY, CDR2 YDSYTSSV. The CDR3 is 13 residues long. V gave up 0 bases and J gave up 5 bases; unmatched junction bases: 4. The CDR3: CATWDGPNYKKLF. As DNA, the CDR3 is TGTGCCACCTGGGATGGGCCGAATTATAAGAAACTCTTT.

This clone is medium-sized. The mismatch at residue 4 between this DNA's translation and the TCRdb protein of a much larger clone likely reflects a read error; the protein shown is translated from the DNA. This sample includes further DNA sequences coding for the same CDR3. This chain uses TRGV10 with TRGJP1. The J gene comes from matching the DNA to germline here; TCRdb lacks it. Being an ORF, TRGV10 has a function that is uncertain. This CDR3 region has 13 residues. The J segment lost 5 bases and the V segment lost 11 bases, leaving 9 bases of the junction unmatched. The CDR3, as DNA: TGTGCTGCGCGGGGCGTAACTGGTTGGTTCAAGATATTT. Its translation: CAARGVTGWFKIF.

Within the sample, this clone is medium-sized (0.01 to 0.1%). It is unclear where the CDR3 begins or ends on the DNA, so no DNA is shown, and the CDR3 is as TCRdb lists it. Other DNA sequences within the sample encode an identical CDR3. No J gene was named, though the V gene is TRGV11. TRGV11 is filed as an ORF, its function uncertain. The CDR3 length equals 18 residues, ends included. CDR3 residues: CTTVPAGLESLCGVKKLF.

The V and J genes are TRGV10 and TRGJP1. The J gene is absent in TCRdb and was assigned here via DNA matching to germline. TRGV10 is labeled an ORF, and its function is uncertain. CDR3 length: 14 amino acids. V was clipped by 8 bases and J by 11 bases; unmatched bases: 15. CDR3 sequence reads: CAAWIISEFWFKIF. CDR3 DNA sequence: TGTGCTGCGTGGATTATATCGGAGTTCTGGTTCAAGATATTT.

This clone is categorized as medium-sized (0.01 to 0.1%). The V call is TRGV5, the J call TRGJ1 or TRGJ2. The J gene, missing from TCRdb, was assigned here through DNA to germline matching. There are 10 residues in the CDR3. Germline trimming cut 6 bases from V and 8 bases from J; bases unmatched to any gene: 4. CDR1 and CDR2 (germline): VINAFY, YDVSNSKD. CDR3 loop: CATWIDKKLF. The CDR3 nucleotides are TGTGCCACCTGGATCGATAAGAAACTCTTT.

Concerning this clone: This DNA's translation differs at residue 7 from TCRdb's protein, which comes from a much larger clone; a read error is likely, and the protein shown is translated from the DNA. The DNA of the CDR3 is TGTGCCACCTGGGATAGCGAGAGTGATTGGATCAAGACGTTT. Translated: CATWDSESDWIKTF. The chain links TRGV8 to TRGJP2. The J gene was not available in TCRdb and was assigned here by matching the DNA to germline segments. The CDR3 sequence is 14 residues long. From germline, CDR1 is VENAVY and CDR2 YDSYNSRV. J lost 5 bases, V lost 1 base, and 4 bases had no gene match.

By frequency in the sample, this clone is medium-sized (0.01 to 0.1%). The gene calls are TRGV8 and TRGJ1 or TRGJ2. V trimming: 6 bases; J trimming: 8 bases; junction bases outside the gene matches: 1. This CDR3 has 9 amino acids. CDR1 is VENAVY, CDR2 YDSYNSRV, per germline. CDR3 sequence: CATWNKKLF. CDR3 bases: TGTGCCACCTGGAATAAGAAACTCTTT.

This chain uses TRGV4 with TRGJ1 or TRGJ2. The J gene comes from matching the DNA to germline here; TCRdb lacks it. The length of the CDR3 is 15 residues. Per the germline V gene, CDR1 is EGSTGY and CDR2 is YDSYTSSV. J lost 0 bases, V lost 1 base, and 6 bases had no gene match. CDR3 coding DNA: TGTGCCACCTGGGATGGCCGACTGAATTATTATAAGAAACTCTTT. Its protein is CATWDGRLNYYKKLF.

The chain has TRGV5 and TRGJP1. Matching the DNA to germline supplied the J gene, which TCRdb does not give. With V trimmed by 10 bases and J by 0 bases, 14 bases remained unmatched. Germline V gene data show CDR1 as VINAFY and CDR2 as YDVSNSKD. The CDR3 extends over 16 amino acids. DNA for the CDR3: TGTGCCACTGGGACACACTTATATACCACTGGTTGGTTCAAGATATTT. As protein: CATGTHLYTTGWFKIF.

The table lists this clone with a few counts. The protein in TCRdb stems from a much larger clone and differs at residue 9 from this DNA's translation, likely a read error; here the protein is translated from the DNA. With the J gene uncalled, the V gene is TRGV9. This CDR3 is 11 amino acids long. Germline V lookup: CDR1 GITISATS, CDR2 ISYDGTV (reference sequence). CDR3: CALWEGLGELF. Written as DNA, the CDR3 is TGTGCCTTGTGGGAGGGTCTGGGGGAACTCTTT.

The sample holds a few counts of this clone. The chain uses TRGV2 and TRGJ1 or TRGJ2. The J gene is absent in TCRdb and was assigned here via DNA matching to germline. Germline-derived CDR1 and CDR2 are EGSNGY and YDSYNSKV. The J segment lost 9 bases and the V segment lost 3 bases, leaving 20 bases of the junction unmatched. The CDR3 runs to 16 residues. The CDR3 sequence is CATWDRVGKPGGKKLF. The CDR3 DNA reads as TGTGCCACCTGGGACCGGGTAGGTAAACCTGGGGGTAAGAAACTCTTT.

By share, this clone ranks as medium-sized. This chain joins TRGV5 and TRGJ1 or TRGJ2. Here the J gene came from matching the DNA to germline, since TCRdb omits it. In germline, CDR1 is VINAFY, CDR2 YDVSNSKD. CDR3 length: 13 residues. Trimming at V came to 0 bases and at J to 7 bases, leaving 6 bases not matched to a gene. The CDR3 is CATWDRQAYKKLF. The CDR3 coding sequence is TGTGCCACCTGGGACAGGCAAGCCTATAAGAAACTCTTT.

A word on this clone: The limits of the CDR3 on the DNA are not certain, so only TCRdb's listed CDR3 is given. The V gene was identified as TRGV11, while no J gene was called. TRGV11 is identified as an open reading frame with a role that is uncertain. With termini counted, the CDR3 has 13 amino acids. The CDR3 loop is CTTVPAGDYKKLF.

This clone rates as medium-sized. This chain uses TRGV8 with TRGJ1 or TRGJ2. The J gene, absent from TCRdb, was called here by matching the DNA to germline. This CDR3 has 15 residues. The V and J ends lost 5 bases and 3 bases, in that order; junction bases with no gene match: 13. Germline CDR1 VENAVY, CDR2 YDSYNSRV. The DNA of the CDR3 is TGTGCCACCTGGGGCCTAGCCCAAATTTATTATAAGAAACTCTTT. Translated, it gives CATWGLAQIYYKKLF.

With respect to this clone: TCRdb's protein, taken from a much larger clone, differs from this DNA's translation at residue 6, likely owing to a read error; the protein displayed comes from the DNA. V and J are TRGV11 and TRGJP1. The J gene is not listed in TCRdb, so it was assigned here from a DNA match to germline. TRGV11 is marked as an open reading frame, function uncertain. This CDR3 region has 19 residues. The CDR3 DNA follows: TGTGCCTGCTGGATTAAGCACGTGAGGGGGGATACCACTGGTTGGTTCAAGATATTT. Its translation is CACWIKHVRGDTTGWFKIF.

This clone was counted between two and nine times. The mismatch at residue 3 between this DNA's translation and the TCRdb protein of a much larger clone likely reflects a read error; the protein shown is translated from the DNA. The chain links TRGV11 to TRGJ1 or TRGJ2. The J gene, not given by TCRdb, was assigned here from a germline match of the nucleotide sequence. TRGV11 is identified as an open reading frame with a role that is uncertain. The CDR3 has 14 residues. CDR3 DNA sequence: TGTGCCCGCTGGATTAGGCCCGAGTATTATAAGAAACTCTTT. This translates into CARWIRPEYYKKLF.

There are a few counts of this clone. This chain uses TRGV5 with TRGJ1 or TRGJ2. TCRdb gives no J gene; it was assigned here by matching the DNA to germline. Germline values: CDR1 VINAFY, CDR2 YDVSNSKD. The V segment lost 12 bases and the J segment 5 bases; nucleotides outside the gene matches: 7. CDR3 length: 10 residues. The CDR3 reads CAFPDYKKLF. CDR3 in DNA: TGTGCCTTCCCTGATTATAAGAAACTCTTT.

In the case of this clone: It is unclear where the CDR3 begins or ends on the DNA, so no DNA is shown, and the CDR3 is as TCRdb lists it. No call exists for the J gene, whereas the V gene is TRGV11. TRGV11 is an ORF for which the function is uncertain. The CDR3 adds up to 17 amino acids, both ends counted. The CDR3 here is CTTVPAGLGQHCWFKIF.

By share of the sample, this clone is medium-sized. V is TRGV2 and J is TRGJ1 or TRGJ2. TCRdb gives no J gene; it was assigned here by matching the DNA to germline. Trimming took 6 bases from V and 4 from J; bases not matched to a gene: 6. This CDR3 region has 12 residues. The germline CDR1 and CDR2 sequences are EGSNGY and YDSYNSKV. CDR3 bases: TGTGCCACCTGGCCCCCCTATTATAAGAAACTCTTT. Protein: CATWPPYYKKLF.

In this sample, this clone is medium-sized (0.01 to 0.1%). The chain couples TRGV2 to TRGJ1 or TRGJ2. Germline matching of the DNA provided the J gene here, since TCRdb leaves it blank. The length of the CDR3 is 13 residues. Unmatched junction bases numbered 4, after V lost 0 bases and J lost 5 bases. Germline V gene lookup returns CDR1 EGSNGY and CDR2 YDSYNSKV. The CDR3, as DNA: TGTGCCACCTGGGACGGGCCCCATTATAAGAAACTCTTT. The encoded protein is CATWDGPHYKKLF.